A single count supports the clone carrying this T cell receptor beta chain. The data are from a study of neoadjuvant anti-PD-1 for oral cavity cancer. Across the whole study: Patients mostly received three to four biweekly nivolumab doses at 3 mg/kg before surgery. Non-progressing patients received a fourth nivolumab dose near day 43, then surgery on days 50-56.

Data came from immunoSEQ multiplex PCR; TCRdb stores just in-frame clones and leaves some out. The sample carries fewer than 20,000 clones, more than 70% recorded once. The length of the CDR3 is 14 residues. The V gene's germline CDR1 is SEHNR and CDR2 FQNEAQ (reference sequence). V was clipped by 8 bases and J by 8 bases, with 18 bases between them. The sequence was collected from a person between 35 and 79 years old with oral cavity squamous cell carcinoma. The source material was PBMCs, sampled before nivolumab (anti-PD-1) treatment. The gene calls are TRBV7-9 and TRBJ1-4; tentatively, D is TRBD1 (6 bases). The DNA of the CDR3 is TGTGCCAGCCAAAACCCCGGGGGGGGCGAAAAACTGTTTTTT. Amino acids: CASQNPGGGEKLFF.